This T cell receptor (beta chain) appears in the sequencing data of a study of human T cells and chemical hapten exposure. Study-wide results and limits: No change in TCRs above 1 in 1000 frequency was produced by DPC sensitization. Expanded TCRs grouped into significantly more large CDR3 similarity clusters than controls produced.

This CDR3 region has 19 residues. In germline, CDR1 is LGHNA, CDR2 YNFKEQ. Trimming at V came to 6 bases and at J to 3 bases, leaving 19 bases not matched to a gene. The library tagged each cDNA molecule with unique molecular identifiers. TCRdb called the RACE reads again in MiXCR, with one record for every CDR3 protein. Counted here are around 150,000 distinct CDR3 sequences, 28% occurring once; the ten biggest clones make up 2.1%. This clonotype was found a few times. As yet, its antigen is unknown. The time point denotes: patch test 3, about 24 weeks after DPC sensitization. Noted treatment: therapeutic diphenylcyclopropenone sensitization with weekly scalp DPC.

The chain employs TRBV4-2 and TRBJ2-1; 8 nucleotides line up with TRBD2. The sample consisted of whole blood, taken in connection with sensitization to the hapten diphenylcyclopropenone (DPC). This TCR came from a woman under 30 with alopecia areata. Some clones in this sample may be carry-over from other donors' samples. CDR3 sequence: CASSPVFGGGPERYNEQFF. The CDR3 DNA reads TGTGCCAGCAGTCCAGTTTTTGGCGGGGGGCCGGAACGCTACAATGAGCAGTTCTTC.